What follows is one T cell receptor (beta chain) and its context. Its antigen is unidentified. It was with a sample-barcoded 5' primer and a J-beta primer mix that a second PCR of about 7 to 12 cycles was run. Via MiXCR, TCRdb re-called the 5' RACE reads, giving one row per CDR3 protein. Of about 800,000 distinct CDR3 sequences in the sample, around 25% were seen once. The data were obtained in a study of blood T cells in healthy people across ages. Notes on the study in general: Among long-lived donors, naive CD4+ cells were more numerous and diversity higher than in aged donors. Across the age range, TCR beta diversity per million T cells fell in a roughly linear way.

The V gene's germline CDR1 is MDHEN and CDR2 SYDVKM. The V and J ends lost 5 bases and 4 bases, in that order; junction bases with no gene match: 16. CDR3 length equals 17 residues. These same data were also listed under a study on T cells of mothers and their children. From that second work: In cDNA synthesis, all of the extracted RNA was used at about 1.6 ug per 15 ul. Related mother-child pairs shared slightly more overlap than unrelated pairs, but the difference was non-significant.

The TCR originated in a boy younger than 18 in good health. V and J are TRBV28 and TRBJ2-5, with 7 bases matching TRBD1. The sequencing sample was made of blood. CDR3 protein: CASSPLLSPTGRETQYF. In DNA, the CDR3 is TGTGCCAGCAGTCCTCTTCTCTCTCCGACAGGGAGAGAGACCCAGTACTTC.